These 30 T cell receptor beta chains came from one sample sequenced in a study of beta chain features in type 1 diabetes (dated by TCRdb to the late 2010s). Library preparation employed the immunoSEQ multiplex PCR assay. The entire isolated RNA was reverse transcribed using the High Capacity cDNA Reverse Transcription Kit, and thus expressed TCRB transcripts were sequenced. Not all clones reach the TCRdb copy of this immuneACCESS table, which keeps in-frame sequences only. Checked studies attribute under half of the gap to unresolved V genes and leave the rest unexplained. The sample has around 300,000 clones on record, 12% to 15% of them singletons. The ten largest make up over 5.5% of the sample. The sequencing sample was made of central memory CD4+ T cells from blood. The receptors shown here come from a man aged 25-45 years in good health.

This clone was picked up a small number of times. As DNA, the CDR3 is TGTGCCAGCGAGGGACTACTCGTTGAGCAGTTCTTC. Protein sequence: CASEGLLVEQFF. The gene calls are TRBV7-2 and TRBJ2-1; 7 nucleotides line up with TRBD2. J was trimmed by 9 bases and V by 8 bases; bases with no gene match: 7. Germline CDR1 reads SGHTA; CDR2 reads FQGNSA. The CDR3 runs to 12 residues.

V gene TRBV5-1 combines with J gene TRBJ2-5; TRBD1 aligns across 8 bases. CDR1 is SGHRS, CDR2 YFSETQ, per germline. The CDR3 spans 14 residues. With V trimmed by 3 bases and J by 5 bases, 6 bases remained unmatched. CDR3 in DNA: TGCGCCAGCAGCTCGCAGGGGGCGGGGGAGACCCAGTACTTC. It codes for CASSSQGAGETQYF.

A few counts support this clone. An end of the junction differs from the germline gene, which may be a read error. This chain joins TRBV7-7 and TRBJ2-1; TRBD2 matches at 9 bases. The CDR3 contains 15 residues. Germline V gene lookup returns CDR1 SSHAT and CDR2 FNYEAQ (reference sequence). The CDR3 protein is CASSPLPAGGNEQFF. The CDR3 bases are TGTGCTAGCAGCCCCCTTCCAGCGGGAGGAAATGAGCAGTTCTTC.

In its sample, this clone was seen a few times. The junction departs from germline at one end; a sequencing error may be responsible. The chain couples TRBV7-2 to TRBJ1-6; TRBD1 matches 7 bases. Germline V lookup: CDR1 SGHTA, CDR2 FQGNSA. The CDR3 contains 16 residues. CDR3 loop: CASSQDRDRLNSPLHF. DNA of the CDR3: TGCGCCAGCAGCCAAGACCGGGACAGACTCAATTCACCCCTCCACTTT.

This clone has only a few counts. The chain employs TRBV5-1 and TRBJ1-2, with a tentative D call TRBD1 (5 bases). Germline V CDR1 and CDR2: SGHRS, YFSETQ. Trimming cost V 0 bases and J 8 bases, with 17 bases left between them. The CDR3 is made up of 15 amino acids. CDR3 nucleotide sequence: TGCGCCAGCAGCTTGGGTGGGGCGAGGACTAGAGGCTACACCTTC. Translation gives CASSLGGARTRGYTF.

The chain joins TRBV11-3 to TRBJ1-5; possible D gene TRBD1, 5 bases. There are 15 residues in the CDR3. CDR1 SGHNT and CDR2 YENEEA come from the germline V gene. V lost 1 base and J 5 bases, leaving 12 bases between the germline ends. Here the CDR3 reads CASSLGGEWDQPQHF. In nucleotides, the CDR3 is TGTGCCAGCAGCTTAGGGGGGGAGTGGGATCAGCCCCAGCATTTT.

V is TRBV14 and J is TRBJ2-7; TRBD2 is a possible D gene (7 bases). The CDR3 contains 15 residues. Between the trimmed V and J ends, which lost 4 bases and 2 bases, there was a span of 15 bases. The germline V gene encodes CDR1 SGHDN and CDR2 FVKESK. The DNA for the CDR3 is TGTGCCAGCAGCCTAACGAACGGGGGGCCCTACGAGCAGTACTTC. Residues: CASSLTNGGPYEQYF.

This clone was found a few times. This chain joins TRBV4-3 and TRBJ1-4; D is uncertain. This CDR3 spans 16 amino acids. Between the trimmed V and J ends, which lost 0 bases and 2 bases, there was a span of 10 bases. The V gene's germline CDR1 is LGHNA and CDR2 YSLEER. CDR3 protein: CASSQDLRPTNEKLFF. The CDR3 DNA reads as TGCGCCAGCAGCCAAGATCTACGGCCTACTAATGAAAAACTGTTTTTT.

The DNA for the CDR3 is TGTGCCAGCTGTGTGGGAGCGAACACTGAAGCTTTCTTT. It is translated as CASCVGANTEAFF. V and J are TRBV18 and TRBJ1-1; D call uncertain. The germline V gene encodes CDR1 KGHSH and CDR2 LQKENI. Trimming shortened V by 7 bases and J by 1 base, and 10 bases separated the two germline ends. The CDR3 totals 13 residues.

The V call is TRBV6-5, the J call TRBJ2-2; 9 positions match TRBD2. Germline values: CDR1 MNHEY, CDR2 SVGAGI. V was pared by 11 bases and J by 6 bases, with 10 bases of the junction left unmatched. The CDR3 extends over 14 amino acids. The CDR3 coding sequence is TGTGCCGTGGGGCGGGAGGGAGGTGCCGGGGAGCTGTTTTTT. Translated: CAVGREGGAGELFF.

The chain combines TRBV6-1 with TRBJ1-5; no clear D. V shed 1 base and J shed 5 bases, with 6 bases lying between them. CDR3 length: 13 amino acids. Looked up from germline, CDR1 is MNHNS and CDR2 is SASEGT. The DNA for the CDR3 is TGTGCCAGCAGTGAAGATCCTTATCAGCCCCAGCATTTT. Residues: CASSEDPYQPQHF.

This clone has a single count. The CDR3 DNA is TGTGCCAGCAGCTCTAGACAGGGTGGAGGCGAAAAACTGTTTTTT. It specifies CASSSRQGGGEKLFF. The V gene is TRBV13, the J gene TRBJ1-4, with TRBD1 identical over 7 bases. Germline V gene lookup returns CDR1 PRHDT and CDR2 FYEKMQ (reference sequence). The CDR3 sequence is 15 residues long. Unmatched junction bases numbered 10, after V lost 4 bases and J lost 8 bases. The entire variable domain, with the rest obtained from reference TRBV13 and TRBJ1-4, is as follows: AAGVIQSPRHLIKEKRETATLKCYPIPRHDTVYWYQQGPGQDPQFLISFYEKMQSDKGSIPDRFSAQQFSDYHSELNMSSLELGDSALYFCASSSRQGGGEKLFFGSGTQLSVL.

V usage is TRBV18 and J usage is TRBJ2-1, with a possible D match to TRBD2 (5 bases). This CDR3 has 16 amino acids. V lost 3 bases to trimming and J lost 9 bases, with 21 bases between them. CDR1 and CDR2 from the germline V gene are KGHSH and LQKENI. CDR3 sequence reads: CASSPEVWSGQLEQFF. The CDR3 bases are TGTGCCAGCTCACCGGAGGTCTGGTCCGGGCAGCTTGAGCAGTTCTTC.

In DNA form, the CDR3 reads TGTGCCAGCAGTTACAACCCGGACAGCAGAGTCTATGGCTACACCTTC. It codes for CASSYNPDSRVYGYTF. The chain links TRBV6-5 to TRBJ1-2, with a weak D call TRBD1 (6 bases). This CDR3 has 16 amino acids. Germline assignment: CDR1 MNHEY and CDR2 SVGAGI. Trimming took off 2 bases at V and 4 bases at J, with 17 bases between the two ends.

This chain uses TRBV27 with TRBJ1-2, with TRBD1 identical over 8 bases. CDR3 size: 16 residues. Germline V gene lookup returns CDR1 MNHEY and CDR2 SMNVEV (reference sequence). Trimming removed 1 base from V and 2 bases from J; junction bases left unmatched: 6. The CDR3 protein is CASSLYGQGANYGYTF. The CDR3 bases are TGTGCCAGCAGTTTATACGGACAGGGAGCCAACTATGGCTACACCTTC.

This clone was counted a few times. This rearrangement joins TRBV7-9 to TRBJ2-7, with D tentatively TRBD2 (6 bases). There are 12 residues in the CDR3. CDR1 is SEHNR and CDR2 is FQNEAQ in the germline V gene (reference sequence). The V gene lost 3 bases and the J gene lost 3 bases, with 6 bases spanning the gap. The CDR3 reads CASSLRGYEQYF. The CDR3 DNA sequence: TGTGCCAGCAGCTTGCGGGGCTACGAGCAGTACTTC.

The chain is built from TRBV11-2 and TRBJ2-3; no clear D. The ends were cut back, 5 bases at V and 5 bases at J, with 8 bases in the middle. The length of the CDR3 is 12 residues. In germline, CDR1 is SGHAT, CDR2 FQNNGV. The CDR3 loop reads CASSRGGDTQYF. The CDR3 DNA is TGTGCCAGCAGCCGCGGTGGAGATACGCAGTATTTT.

This rearrangement joins TRBV7-2 to TRBJ2-7; D gene uncertain. The ends were cut back, 6 bases at V and 1 base at J, with 10 bases in the middle. CDR1 and CDR2 from the germline V gene are SGHTA and FQGNSA. This CDR3 has 13 amino acids. In nucleotides, the CDR3 is TGTGCCAGCAGTTCGATGGGTTCCTACGAGCAGTACTTC. Translating it yields CASSSMGSYEQYF.

The rearrangement links TRBV29-1 to TRBJ1-2; D perhaps matches TRBD1 (6 bases). Germline V lookup: CDR1 SQVTM, CDR2 ANQGSEA. V gave up 7 bases and J gave up 2 bases, with 23 bases separating them. This CDR3 is 16 amino acids long. CDR3 DNA sequence: TGCAGCGCCGCGTTAGCACGGGGGGCCCCCAACTATGGCTACACCTTC. The encoded protein is CSAALARGAPNYGYTF. The entire variable domain, with the rest obtained from reference TRBV29-1 and TRBJ1-2, is as follows: SAVISQKPSRDICQRGTSLTIQCQVDSQVTMMFWYRQQPGQSLTLIATANQGSEATYESGFVIDKFPISRPNLTFSTLTVSNMSPEDSSIYLCSAALARGAPNYGYTFGSGTRLTVV.

In regard to this clone: The junction departs from the called germline gene at one end, perhaps through a read error. Different DNA sequences within this sample yield the same CDR3. The J gene is TRBJ1-1, the V gene TRBV7-2; D call uncertain. Germline-derived CDR1 and CDR2 are SGHTA and FQGNSA. The length of the CDR3 is 12 residues. Here the CDR3 DNA reads TGCGCCAGCAGCTTCCGGAACACTGAAGCTTTCTTT. This sequence encodes CASSFRNTEAFF.

This clone was seen a few times. The sample carries other DNA sequences with the same CDR3. The genes are TRBV7-9 and TRBJ1-1; D ambiguous. The CDR3 contains 13 residues. Germline CDR1 is SEHNR and CDR2 is FQNEAQ (reference sequence). Trimming pared 5 bases from V and 0 bases from J, leaving 7 bases between. The CDR3, as DNA: TGTGCCAGCAGCCCGAGTCTGAACACTGAAGCTTTCTTT. Its translation: CASSPSLNTEAFF.

This chain connects TRBV2 to TRBJ2-1; 14 bases align to TRBD2. V lost 6 bases to trimming and J lost 0 bases; unmatched junction nucleotides: 13. The CDR3 covers 20 residues. Looked up from germline, CDR1 is SNHLY and CDR2 is FYNNEI. CDR3 residues: CASRERTSGGIGPSYNEQFF. The CDR3 DNA reads as TGTGCCAGCAGGGAGAGGACTAGCGGGGGGATAGGTCCCTCCTACAATGAGCAGTTCTTC.

This clone was observed a handful of times. This CDR3 reads CASSLDPRDRNEQFF. The CDR3 DNA follows: TGTGCCAGCAGCTTGGACCCCCGGGACAGGAATGAGCAGTTCTTC. The J gene is TRBJ2-1, the V gene TRBV5-4; 8 bases align to TRBD1. Germline V lookup: CDR1 SGHNT, CDR2 YYREEE (reference sequence). V dropped 0 bases and J dropped 7; count of bases not matched to a gene: 6. This CDR3 is 15 amino acids long.

The sample holds a few counts of this clone. The V gene is TRBV2, the J gene TRBJ2-7; D gene unclear. V lost 10 bases to trimming and J lost 0 bases, with 13 bases between them. The CDR3 covers 13 residues. Germline CDR1 is SNHLY and CDR2 is FYNNEI. Here the CDR3 DNA reads TGTGCCACCGCGGTCGTCAGCTCCTACGAGCAGTACGTC. Translation gives CATAVVSSYEQYV.

Points on this clone: Other DNA sequences from this sample encode an identical CDR3 as well. The V call is TRBV4-3, the J call TRBJ1-3; D gene ambiguous. The CDR3 runs 14 residues. V lost 0 bases, J lost 4 bases, and 7 bases lay in between. In germline, CDR1 is LGHNA, CDR2 YSLEER. CDR3 DNA sequence: TGCGCCAGCAGCCAAGAAAATCGGGGAAACACCATATATTTT. This translates into CASSQENRGNTIYF.

This clone was seen only a few times. The V call is TRBV30, the J call TRBJ2-1; 12 positions agree with TRBD2. The CDR3 extends over 14 amino acids. Germline trimming cut 0 bases from V and 10 bases from J; bases unmatched to any gene: 4. Germline V lookup: CDR1 GTSNPN, CDR2 SVGIG (reference sequence). The CDR3 here is CAWSVLAGGREQFF. The CDR3 region has the DNA TGTGCCTGGAGTGTACTAGCGGGAGGCCGGGAGCAGTTCTTC. The variable domain in full, with the rest retrieved from reference TRBV30 and TRBJ2-1, is SQTIHQWPATLVQPVGSPLSLECTVEGTSNPNLYWYRQAAGRGLQLLFYSVGIGQISSEVPQNLSASRPQDRQFILSSKKLLLSDSGFYLCAWSVLAGGREQFFGPGTRLTVL.

This chain connects TRBV5-6 to TRBJ2-5; D not resolved. V was cut by 4 bases and J by 5 bases, with 6 bases left in between. The V gene's germline CDR1 is SGHDT and CDR2 YYEEEE. The CDR3 is 11 amino acids. The CDR3 here is CASSARETQYF. The CDR3 bases are TGTGCCAGCAGCGCCCGCGAGACCCAGTACTTC.

To note about this clone: Other nucleotide sequences from this sample produce the same CDR3. The gene calls are TRBV7-6 and TRBJ2-7; the D is unclear. Germline loops: CDR1 SGHVS, CDR2 FNYEAQ. V was clipped by 4 bases and J by 4 bases, with 8 bases between them. This CDR3 has 12 residues. The CDR3 DNA reads TGTGCCAGCAGCTCCGACCGGTACGAGCAGTACTTC. This codes for CASSSDRYEQYF.

Only a few counts were recorded for this clone. The rearrangement uses TRBV7-9 and TRBJ1-1; no firm D call. The CDR3 length is 14 residues. Trimming cost V 5 bases and J 3 bases, with 13 bases left between them. Germline CDR1 SEHNR, CDR2 FQNEAQ (reference sequence). CDR3 residues: CASSRPLGDTEAFF. CDR3 nucleotides: TGTGCCAGCAGCAGACCATTGGGAGACACTGAAGCTTTCTTT.

This clone was recorded a few times. V and J are TRBV19 and TRBJ2-7; 9 bases map to TRBD1. V lost 4 bases and J lost 3; bases outside the gene matches: 4. This CDR3 has 14 residues. In germline, CDR1 is LNHDA, CDR2 SQIVND (reference sequence). The CDR3 nucleotides are TGTGCCAGTAGTACCGGACAGGGGCGCTACGAGCAGTACTTC. It is translated as CASSTGQGRYEQYF.